Described below is a single T cell receptor (beta chain) sequence and its context. This CDR3 comprises 15 residues. Trimming took off 3 bases at V and 4 bases at J, with 13 bases between the two ends. Germline V gene lookup returns CDR1 MDHEN and CDR2 SYDVKM. The sample comes from a study of blood T cell repertoires in COVID-19. The table came from immunoSEQ multiplex PCR; TCRdb's copy has only in-frame clones and leaves some out. The sample lists more than 65,000 clones; roughly 84% were seen once. The V and J genes are TRBV28 and TRBJ1-5; D not certain. The sequenced sample was peripheral blood. The sequence came from a woman in her fifties or sixties with acute or convalescent COVID-19. The CDR3 sequence is CASSFTSPWNQPQHF. The DNA of the CDR3 is TGTGCCAGCAGTTTTACCAGTCCTTGGAATCAGCCCCAGCATTTT.